A selection of T cell receptor beta chains follows, all from one sample in a study of monozygotic twins with inflammatory bowel disease. TCRdb reprocessed the 5' RACE reads; each CDR3 protein has one entry and no DNA is given. The sample yields 440,000 or so distinct CDR3 sequences, of which the top ten take up more than 2%. The sequenced sample consisted of blood. The receptor source for this set is a human donor with ulcerative colitis or Crohn's disease, or a healthy co-twin of an affected twin (not recorded which). CDR3s include the opening cysteine and the closing phenylalanine or tryptophan. The order of the fields is J gene, V gene, CDR3 protein.

>TRBJ2-1|TRBV27
CASSSYPRGGFYNEQFF
>TRBJ2-5|TRBV20-1
CSASGAGGRQETQYF
>TRBJ2-2|TRBV7-2
CARRLVPTGELFF
>TRBJ2-7|TRBV15
CATRGWGTGGGEQYF
>TRBJ1-2|TRBV6-1
CASSGDRGSIYGYTF
>TRBJ1-5|TRBV12-3/TRBV12-4
CASSFTGSNQPQHF
>TRBJ1-5|TRBV2
CASSTLGLSGEPQHF
>TRBJ1-1|TRBV6-5
CASSYLRGTEAFF
>TRBJ2-1|TRBV5-1
CASSNVAGLMYNEQFF
>TRBJ2-6|TRBV29-1
CSVGGLAGRGGANVLTF
>TRBJ2-7|TRBV18
CASSPPGLAYEQYF
>TRBJ1-1|TRBV10-3
CAISMPGLNTEAFF
>TRBJ1-2|TRBV6-6
CASSYDGNYGYTF
>TRBJ2-5|TRBV5-6
CASSLATGLQETQYF
>TRBJ1-1|TRBV12-3/TRBV12-4
CASSLLYNTEAFF
>TRBJ2-1|TRBV7-9
CASSLRRVDEQFF
>TRBJ2-2|TRBV5-1
CASSLGGALDTGELFF
>TRBJ1-4|TRBV5-1
CASSLGRGRRTNEKLFF
>TRBJ1-1|TRBV12-3/TRBV12-4
CASSPDRGEAFF
>TRBJ2-7|TRBV6-1
CASSGLAGKFYEQYF
>TRBJ2-6|TRBV11-2
CASSSQAGGANVLTF
>TRBJ2-3|TRBV7-9
CASRRLAGEDTQYF
>TRBJ2-7|TRBV5-1
CASSLEGHAYEQYF
>TRBJ2-1|TRBV12-3/TRBV12-4
CASTGGVGNNEQFF
>TRBJ2-2|TRBV28
CASSHRRNTGELFF
>TRBJ1-2|TRBV29-1
CSVAFENYGYTF
>TRBJ2-5|TRBV18
CASSVLGEETQYF
>TRBJ2-5|TRBV5-1
CASSSISGRATLTQYF
>TRBJ1-4|TRBV7-9
CASSLQNNEKLFF
>TRBJ1-5|TRBV12-3/TRBV12-4
CASTAGQLSQPQHF
>TRBJ1-1|TRBV12-3/TRBV12-4
CASGRGFDTEAFF
>TRBJ2-7|TRBV21-1
CASSSRALGDYEQYF
>TRBJ1-1|TRBV29-1
CSVSLGGNTEAFF
>TRBJ1-4|TRBV19
CASQLQEGRANEKLFF
>TRBJ1-2|TRBV7-2
CASSLDRDGYGYTF
>TRBJ1-1|TRBV5-1
CASSLAPGTTEAFF
>TRBJ2-7|TRBV28
CASSLRSGAHEQYF
>TRBJ2-1|TRBV24-1
CATSDALAGGYNEQFF
>TRBJ2-2|TRBV5-5
CASSRLGTGGELFF
>TRBJ2-3|TRBV7-2
CASSLPQRGGDTQYF
>TRBJ2-5|TRBV5-1
CASRILAGGSETQYF
>TRBJ2-1|TRBV15
CATGAVQENNEQFF
>TRBJ2-7|TRBV4-1
CASSTVGVSYEQYF
>TRBJ2-1|TRBV4-3
CASSQVRPQVGLYNEQFF
>TRBJ2-2|TRBV7-2
CASSLETVNTGELFF
>TRBJ2-1|TRBV11-1
CASSLRDKKQFF
>TRBJ2-7|TRBV29-1
CSAKSRGSHSLEQYF
>TRBJ1-2|TRBV7-2
CASSPSLVYGYTF
>TRBJ1-2|TRBV12-3/TRBV12-4
CASSRGGQGGYTF
>TRBJ2-1|TRBV4-3
CASSQDASGNNEQFF
>TRBJ1-5|TRBV3-1
CASSQAEGHQPQHF
>TRBJ2-3|TRBV6-1
CASGSRAGTDTQYF
>TRBJ2-5|TRBV18
CASSPRTSGGDNARETQYF
>TRBJ2-3|TRBV10-3
CAISEDSNTQYF
>TRBJ2-1|TRBV20-1
CSAKPPWRGMRYNEQFF
>TRBJ2-2|TRBV5-1
CASSLAGATGELFF
>TRBJ2-1|TRBV12-3/TRBV12-4
CASSRELRHEQFF